Listed below are T cell receptor beta chains from one sample, sequenced in a study of T-cell reconstitution after alpha-beta-depleted transplantation in children. TCRdb analysed the PCR reads with MiXCR anew, one entry per CDR3 protein. The data show about 540,000 distinct CDR3 sequences, more than 20% seen once. The specimen comprised PBMCs, sampled before TCRalphabeta/CD19-depleted stem cell transplant. The source is a boy less than two years old with Wiskott-Aldrich syndrome, due to receive a stem cell transplant. Each CDR3 is given with its conserved first and last residue. A D gene is named only where the DNA matches it firmly. The listing skips clone size in some rows; elsewhere it reads once, few, many or a size class.

CDR3 length	V gene	clone size	J gene	D gene	CDR3 protein	CDR3 DNA
15	TRBV4-1	few	TRBJ2-6	NA	CASSQIFSGANVLTF	TGCGCCAGCAGCCAAATCTTTTCTGGGGCCAACGTCCTGACTTTC
15	TRBV20-1	once	TRBJ2-3	TRBD2	CSARPLAGVWDTQYF	TGCAGTGCTCGGCCTTTAGCGGGAGTCTGGGATACGCAGTATTTT
16	TRBV20-1	few	TRBJ2-2	TRBD2	CSARGRTSGSTGELFF	TGCAGTGCTAGAGGTCGAACTAGCGGGAGTACTGGGGAGCTGTTTTTT
13	TRBV4-1	NA	TRBJ2-5	NA	CASSQVGVETQYF	TGCGCCAGCAGCCAAGTAGGGGTAGAGACCCAGTACTTC
16	TRBV7-2	few	TRBJ2-3	TRBD2	CASSRTSGTGTDTQYF	TGTGCCAGCAGCCGGACTAGCGGGACCGGCACAGATACGCAGTATTTT
16	TRBV5-1	NA	TRBJ2-1	NA	CASSRKTRSSYNEQFF	TGCGCCAGCAGCAGAAAAACTAGGAGCTCCTACAATGAGCAGTTCTTC
14	TRBV12-3/TRBV12-4	NA	TRBJ2-5	NA	CASSLGRSGETQYF	TGTGCCAGCAGTTTAGGCAGGTCAGGAGAGACCCAGTACTTC
14	TRBV7-2	NA	TRBJ1-2	NA	CASSLGPRGYGYTF	TGTGCCAGCAGCTTAGGGCCCAGGGGCTATGGCTACACCTTC
12	TRBV20-1	NA	TRBJ1-2	NA	CSVGGTNYGYTF	TGCAGTGTTGGTGGGACTAACTATGGCTACACCTTC
13	TRBV7-8	NA	TRBJ2-4	NA	CASSLESKNIQYF	TGTGCCAGCAGCTTAGAGTCCAAAAACATTCAGTACTTC
10	TRBV29-1	NA	TRBJ2-5	NA	CSGETETQYF	TGCAGCGGGGAAACGGAGACCCAGTACTTC
15	TRBV28	NA	TRBJ1-1	NA	CASRRSQGLVTEAFF	TGTGCCAGCAGAAGGTCTCAGGGCCTGGTCACTGAAGCTTTCTTT
15	TRBV20-1	NA	TRBJ2-1	TRBD2	CSASRGRNPPNSGFF	TGCAGTGCTAGCCGCGGGAGAAATCCCCCAAATTCGGGGTTCTTC
13	TRBV25-1	few	TRBJ1-2	NA	CASSLGRGIGYTF	TGTGCCAGCAGTCTGGGGAGGGGAATCGGCTACACCTTC
15	TRBV7-2	NA	TRBJ2-1	TRBD2	CASRLPGLAFNEQFF	TGTGCCAGCAGGCTGCCGGGACTAGCCTTCAATGAGCAGTTCTTC
16	TRBV12-3/TRBV12-4	NA	TRBJ2-5	TRBD2	CASSHYSPGGQETQYF	TGTGCCAGCAGCCACTATTCCCCGGGAGGGCAAGAGACCCAGTACTTC
16	TRBV7-8	few	TRBJ2-1	NA	CASSFRGSISYNEQFF	TGTGCCAGCAGCTTTAGGGGGTCTATATCCTACAATGAGCAGTTCTTC
16	TRBV4-1	few	TRBJ1-5	TRBD1	CASSQDDRGEGQPQHF	TGCGCCAGCAGCCAAGATGACAGGGGGGAGGGTCAGCCCCAGCATTTT
13	TRBV20-1	NA	TRBJ2-1	TRBD2	CSVVGGLYNEQFF	TGCAGTGTCGTGGGGGGGTTGTACAATGAGCAGTTCTTC
14	TRBV9	NA	TRBJ1-1	TRBD1	CASSQGQGGTEAFF	TGTGCCAGCAGCCAGGGACAGGGGGGCACTGAAGCTTTCTTT
13	TRBV28	few	TRBJ1-1	NA	CASSLWGTTEAFF	TGTGCCAGCAGTTTATGGGGGACCACTGAAGCTTTCTTT
15	TRBV20-1	NA	TRBJ2-1	TRBD2	CSARHPRGTYNEQFF	TGCAGTGCTAGGCATCCGCGGGGGACCTACAATGAGCAGTTCTTC
13	TRBV29-1	NA	TRBJ2-3	TRBD2	CSGGGRATDTQYF	TGCAGCGGGGGCGGGAGGGCCACAGATACGCAGTATTTT
16	TRBV30	NA	TRBJ2-1	TRBD2	CAWIPPLAGFYNEQFF	TGTGCCTGGATTCCCCCACTAGCGGGATTCTACAATGAGCAGTTCTTC
18	TRBV3-1	NA	TRBJ2-2	TRBD1	CASSLEPALTGATGELFF	TGTGCCAGCAGCCTAGAACCAGCGCTGACAGGGGCCACCGGGGAGCTGTTTTTT
13	TRBV5-1	NA	TRBJ2-5	NA	CASIRNRQETQYF	TGCGCCAGCATACGGAACAGACAAGAGACCCAGTACTTC
17	TRBV5-1	once	TRBJ1-2	TRBD1	CASSQGQGGESEDGYTF	TGCGCCAGCAGCCAGGGACAGGGAGGCGAGAGTGAGGATGGCTACACCTTC
13	TRBV10-3	few	TRBJ2-3	NA	CAISEGLADTQYF	TGTGCCATCAGTGAAGGTCTCGCAGATACGCAGTATTTT
15	TRBV5-5	few	TRBJ2-3	NA	CASSLLTGGGDTQYF	TGTGCCAGCAGCTTGCTAACAGGGGGAGGGGATACGCAGTATTTT